The source of this T cell receptor (beta chain) is a study of naive and memory T cell subsets. Two oligonucleotides, mixed equimolar, formed the beta constant-region primer covering TRBC1 and TRBC2. Ligated cDNA was amplified by four rounds of PCR with nested alpha and beta constant-region primers and SP2. A 12-nucleotide UMI and the SP2 primer were added to the cDNA 3' end by oligonucleotide ligation. Each CDR3 protein is one row after TCRdb ran MiXCR on the UMI-ligation and nested PCR reads. The table has over 30,000 distinct CDR3 sequences, 15% to 20% seen once; the top ten hold about 3.6%. The V gene's germline CDR1 is MDHEN and CDR2 SYDVKM. The V end was cut by 4 bases, the J end by 9 bases, with 15 bases between. The CDR3 is 13 residues long. Four subsets defined by CD45RA and CD27 were sorted after CD3, CD4, CD8 and live/dead staining. CD45RA-CD27- cells were effector memory; CD45RA+CD27- cells were EMRA.

General study findings and limits: Gini index rose across naive, CM, EM and EMRA in CD4 and CD8.

A note on this clonotype: The antigen remains unidentified.

This clonotype originated in a human donor in good health. Sequenced input: effector memory CD4+ T cells from blood. Stated subset: effector memory, CD45RA- CD27-. The rearrangement joins TRBV28 to TRBJ2-5; D uncertain. The CDR3 reads CASSSNSGWAQYF. The CDR3 coding sequence is TGTGCCAGCAGTTCAAACTCCGGGTGGGCCCAGTACTTC.